The 10 T cell receptor beta chains given below trace back to one sample, sequenced in a study of T cell repertoires in cytomegalovirus infection. TCRdb reprocessed the reads via MiXCR and lists one record per CDR3 protein. This table holds more than 400,000 distinct CDR3 sequences, 26% found once. Material for sequencing was PBMCs. The source is a human donor in good health (CMV status not recorded). Some clones in this sample may be carry-over from other donors' samples.

V usage is TRBV4-3 and J usage is TRBJ2-3; TRBD2 matches at 7 bases. The CDR3 runs 18 residues. Germline V gene lookup returns CDR1 LGHNA and CDR2 YSLEER. V trimming: 0 bases; J trimming: 0 bases; junction bases outside the gene matches: 9. The CDR3 coding sequence is TGCGCCAGCAGCCAAGATGTTCTTTCTAGCGGCAGCACAGATACGCAGTATTTT. Protein product: CASSQDVLSSGSTDTQYF.

The rearrangement uses TRBV7-4 and TRBJ1-5, with D possibly being TRBD1 (6 bases). Germline CDR1 SGHVT, CDR2 SQSDAQ. Trimming shortened V by 4 bases and J by 2 bases, and 15 bases separated the two germline ends. The CDR3 is 16 residues long. CDR3 nucleotide sequence: TGTGCCAGCAGCTCCCTGGGGGCCGGACGCAATCAGCCCCAGCATTTT. This gives the protein CASSSLGAGRNQPQHF.

The sample holds a few counts of this clonotype. V is TRBV12-3 or TRBV12-4 and J is TRBJ1-5; 7 bases are a match to TRBD1. The trim removed 6 bases at V and 5 bases at J, leaving 4 bases unmatched. The CDR3 loop spans 13 amino acids. CDR3 sequence reads: CASRLQGYQPQHF. CDR3 coding DNA: TGTGCCAGCAGGCTACAGGGGTATCAGCCCCAGCATTTT.

The chain combines TRBV6-5 with TRBJ2-2; D remains unclear. This CDR3 spans 14 amino acids. CDR1 and CDR2 from the germline V gene are MNHEY and SVGAGI. V was clipped by 8 bases and J by 1 base, with 11 bases between them. The CDR3 spells CASGVRMNTGELFF. The CDR3, as DNA: TGTGCCAGCGGTGTCCGGATGAACACCGGGGAGCTGTTTTTT.

In this sample, this clonotype turned up once. The V gene is TRBV12-3 or TRBV12-4, the J gene TRBJ2-1; D remains ambiguous. V shed 5 bases and J shed 6 bases, with 17 bases lying between them. This CDR3 has 15 residues. In DNA form, the CDR3 reads TGTGCCAGCAGTCCTCCCCTCTCCCAAACCAATGAGCAGTTCTTC. It specifies CASSPPLSQTNEQFF.

This clonotype came up a few times. The gene calls are TRBV7-6 and TRBJ2-1, with 9 bases identical to TRBD2. CDR1 is SGHVS and CDR2 is FNYEAQ in the germline V gene. The J segment lost 5 bases and the V segment lost 0 bases, leaving 11 bases of the junction unmatched. The CDR3 sequence is 18 residues long. CDR3 protein: CASSLAHGTSGFHNEQFF. The CDR3 DNA reads TGTGCCAGCAGCTTAGCGCATGGCACTAGCGGGTTTCACAATGAGCAGTTCTTC.

This clonotype was seen many times. The V call is TRBV7-2, the J call TRBJ1-5; D is undetermined. Germline loops: CDR1 SGHTA, CDR2 FQGNSA. The CDR3 consists of 12 residues. V was pared by 4 bases and J by 9 bases, with 10 bases between. For the CDR3, the DNA is TGTGCCAGCAGCTCCCCGGGTGGGCCCCAGCATTTT. It encodes CASSSPGGPQHF.

The rearrangement links TRBV18 to TRBJ1-5; TRBD1 matches at 10 bases. From germline, CDR1 is KGHSH and CDR2 LQKENI. The CDR3 runs to 16 residues. V was clipped by 4 bases and J by 2 bases; unmatched bases: 5. The CDR3 loop reads CASSQTGTGGNQPQHF. For the CDR3, the DNA is TGTGCCAGCTCACAAACCGGGACAGGGGGCAATCAGCCCCAGCATTTT.

This clonotype showed up many times. V is TRBV7-9 and J is TRBJ1-1; weak D call: TRBD1 (5 bases). Germline CDR1 and CDR2: SEHNR and FQNEAQ (reference sequence). The length of the CDR3 is 17 residues. The V end was cut by 5 bases, the J end by 1 base, with 20 bases between. As DNA, the CDR3 is TGTGCCAGCAGCCCACTGACGGGGAGGGGCGAGAACACTGAAGCTTTCTTT. This gives the protein CASSPLTGRGENTEAFF.

This clonotype showed up just a few times. The chain uses TRBV2 and TRBJ1-2; the D is unclear. The CDR3 length is 12 residues. V lost 8 bases and J 5 bases, leaving 12 bases between the germline ends. From germline, CDR1 is SNHLY and CDR2 FYNNEI. The CDR3 sequence: CASQLGAYGYTF. In DNA form, the CDR3 reads TGTGCCAGCCAACTTGGAGCGTATGGCTACACCTTC.